Each of the 27 T cell receptor beta chains below was sequenced from the same sample in a study of blood T cell repertoires in COVID-19 (dated by TCRdb to about 2020). Receptor libraries were prepared by the immunoSEQ multiplex PCR assay. The immuneACCESS repertoire file appears here via TCRdb, limited to in-frame rearrangements. These files lack a portion of the clones; in checked studies, under half of the deficit traces to unresolved V genes, and the cause of the others is not known. The sample table records a few hundred thousand clones; about 87% of these occur just once. Over 1.5% of the sample rests with the top ten. The sequenced sample consisted of peripheral blood. Every receptor here comes from a man in his 70s with acute or convalescent COVID-19.

The chain links TRBV29-1 to TRBJ2-7; 10 bases agree with TRBD2. The CDR3 is 14 amino acids. Germline V gene data show CDR1 as SQVTM and CDR2 as ANQGSEA. Unmatched junction bases numbered 10, after V lost 6 bases and J lost 5 bases. The CDR3, as DNA: TGCAGCGTCGTCTCAGCGGGAGGGCTTCACGAGCAGTACTTC. Translated: CSVVSAGGLHEQYF.

The chain links TRBV19 to TRBJ1-5, with unresolved D. The CDR3 runs 16 residues. Germline CDR1 is LNHDA and CDR2 is SQIVND (reference sequence). V was pared by 1 base and J by 1 base, with 11 bases between. The CDR3 loop is CASSIGGFLSNQPQHF. As DNA, the CDR3 is TGTGCCAGTAGTATAGGAGGATTTTTGAGCAATCAGCCCCAGCATTTT.

The chain uses TRBV2 and TRBJ2-1; 8 nucleotides agree with TRBD2. The germline V gene encodes CDR1 SNHLY and CDR2 FYNNEI. Germline trimming cut 6 bases from V and 0 bases from J; bases unmatched to any gene: 7. The CDR3 contains 16 residues. The CDR3 loop reads CASRVGLAVSYNEQFF. CDR3 DNA: TGTGCCAGCAGGGTAGGACTAGCAGTCTCCTACAATGAGCAGTTCTTC.

This chain links TRBV2 with TRBJ1-5; D gene uncertain. CDR1 SNHLY and CDR2 FYNNEI come from the germline V gene. The CDR3 sequence is 14 residues long. Trimming took off 3 bases at V and 0 bases at J, with 6 bases between the two ends. The CDR3 nucleotides read TGTGCCAGCAGTGACCCGTATAGCAATCAGCCCCAGCATTTT. This codes for CASSDPYSNQPQHF.

J is TRBJ2-2 and V is TRBV7-8; 12 bases align to TRBD1. Germline V gene lookup returns CDR1 SGHVS and CDR2 FQNEAQ. CDR3 length equals 17 residues. Losses at the gene ends were 4 bases for V and 7 bases for J; bases not matched to a gene: 10. The CDR3 region has the DNA TGTGCCAGCAGCTCGCAGCCGGGACAGGGGGCTATCGGGGAGCTGTTTTTT. This translates into CASSSQPGQGAIGELFF.

The rearrangement links TRBV7-9 to TRBJ2-7; possibly TRBD1 for D (6 bases). Germline V gives CDR1 SEHNR, CDR2 FQNEAQ (reference sequence). V was trimmed by 5 bases and J by 0 bases, leaving 17 bases between them. This CDR3 has 16 amino acids. CDR3 coding DNA: TGTGCCAGCAGCCTTGGCCTCAGGGGCGCCTCCTACGAGCAGTACTTC. Its protein is CASSLGLRGASYEQYF.

This clone was recorded once. The rearrangement uses TRBV7-3 and TRBJ2-5; TRBD1 agrees at 10 bases. Trimming removed 5 bases from V and 6 bases from J; junction bases left unmatched: 6. The CDR3 length is 14 residues. Germline assignment: CDR1 SGHTA and CDR2 FQGTGA. The CDR3 sequence is CASSQDRGSQTQYF. The CDR3 DNA sequence: TGTGCCAGCAGCCAGGACAGGGGGTCACAGACCCAGTACTTC.

The CDR3 loop reads CSVDRGIGTETQYF. CDR3 bases: TGCAGCGTTGACCGGGGAATCGGTACGGAGACCCAGTACTTC. The rearrangement links TRBV29-1 to TRBJ2-5, with D possibly matching TRBD2 (5 bases). Germline assignment: CDR1 SQVTM and CDR2 ANQGSEA. The CDR3 runs to 14 residues. V lost 3 bases, J lost 5 bases, and 16 bases lay in between.

V usage is TRBV5-1 and J usage is TRBJ1-3; D is possibly TRBD1 (5 bases). Germline V gene sequence: CDR1 SGHRS, CDR2 YFSETQ. V was pared by 4 bases and J by 6 bases, with 14 bases between. This CDR3 is built from 14 residues. This chain's CDR3 is CASSQGSRLNTIYF. Here the CDR3 DNA reads TGCGCCAGCAGCCAGGGTTCGAGATTAAACACCATATATTTT.

A single count supports this clone. The chain couples TRBV7-2 to TRBJ1-5; 7 positions agree with TRBD1. CDR1 and CDR2 (germline): SGHTA, FQGNSA. With V trimmed by 2 bases and J by 5 bases, 9 bases remained unmatched. The CDR3 runs 16 residues. The CDR3 nucleotides are TGTGCCAGCAGCTTAACCCCATGGGACAGAGATCAGCCCCAGCATTTT. This translates into CASSLTPWDRDQPQHF.

The rearrangement uses TRBV4-1 and TRBJ1-1; TRBD1 matches at 8 bases. This CDR3 has 15 amino acids. In germline, CDR1 is MGHRA, CDR2 YSYEKL. Germline trimming cut 4 bases from V and 5 bases from J; bases unmatched to any gene: 9. CDR3 sequence: CASSLNGQGGTEAFF. The CDR3, as DNA: TGCGCCAGCAGCCTGAACGGACAGGGAGGAACTGAAGCTTTCTTT.

As DNA, the CDR3 is TGTGCCAGCAGTTCGACAGGGGCAGGCGACTATGGCTACACCTTC. Translated: CASSSTGAGDYGYTF. The gene calls are TRBV27 and TRBJ1-2; 8 positions agree with TRBD1. Germline loops: CDR1 MNHEY, CDR2 SMNVEV (reference sequence). J lost 3 bases, V lost 4 bases, and 7 bases had no gene match. This CDR3 has 15 amino acids.

The chain carries TRBV6-5 and TRBJ1-5; no firm D call. Trimming removed 10 bases at V and 3 bases at J, with 16 bases between. Germline-derived CDR1 and CDR2 are MNHEY and SVGAGI. The CDR3 is 14 residues long. CDR3 amino acids: CATRRGAHNQPQHF. The CDR3 nucleotides are TGTGCCACCCGCCGCGGAGCACACAATCAGCCCCAGCATTTT.

The gene calls are TRBV19 and TRBJ2-7, with 9 positions matching TRBD2. The CDR3 totals 16 residues. V lost 5 bases and J lost 0; bases outside the gene matches: 8. Germline V lookup: CDR1 LNHDA, CDR2 SQIVND (reference sequence). The CDR3 region has the DNA TGTGCCAGTAGTCTCAGACTAGCGGATATCTCCTACGAGCAGTACTTC. Translated, it gives CASSLRLADISYEQYF.

The rearrangement uses TRBV27 and TRBJ2-7; D remains unclear. V gave up 5 bases and J gave up 2 bases, with 19 bases separating them. Germline V lookup: CDR1 MNHEY, CDR2 SMNVEV (reference sequence). This CDR3 is built from 16 residues. Here the CDR3 DNA reads TGTGCCAGCAGTGACAAGTATGCTCCTTCACCCTACGAGCAGTACTTC. The encoded protein is CASSDKYAPSPYEQYF.

The chain carries TRBV24-1 and TRBJ2-1; D might be TRBD1 (6 bases). The length of the CDR3 is 16 residues. Germline V lookup: CDR1 KGHDR, CDR2 SFDVKD. Trimming took 4 bases from V and 9 from J, leaving 21 bases between them. CDR3 in DNA: TGTGCCACCAGTGAAACTACCGGGACACTTTTTAGTGAGCAGTTCTTC. This gives the protein CATSETTGTLFSEQFF.

This sequence joins TRBV29-1 and TRBJ2-6; TRBD1 might be the D (6 bases). The germline gives CDR1 SQVTM, CDR2 ANQGSEA. The CDR3 loop spans 13 amino acids. Trimming shortened V by 6 bases and J by 16 bases, and 22 bases separated the two germline ends. The CDR3 sequence: CSVYTGTVEGLTF. In nucleotides, the CDR3 is TGCAGCGTATATACAGGGACGGTTGAGGGGCTGACTTTC.

CDR3 protein: CASSRGGAGRGYNEKLFF. The CDR3 region has the DNA TGTGCCAGTAGCAGGGGAGGAGCAGGGCGGGGGTACAATGAAAAACTGTTTTTT. The chain uses TRBV19 and TRBJ1-4; tentative D call: TRBD1 (6 bases). V dropped 6 bases and J dropped 5 bases, with 25 bases sitting between them. The CDR3 sequence is 18 residues long. CDR1 and CDR2 (germline): LNHDA, SQIVND (reference sequence). Full variable domain (rest looked up from reference TRBV19 and TRBJ1-4): DGGITQSPKYLFRKEGQNVTLSCEQNLNHDAMYWYRQDPGQGLRLIYYSQIVNDFQKGDIAEGYSVSREKKESFPLTVTSAQKNPTAFYLCASSRGGAGRGYNEKLFFGSGTQLSVL.

The V call is TRBV5-1, the J call TRBJ2-2; D may be TRBD1 (6 bases). The germline V gene encodes CDR1 SGHRS and CDR2 YFSETQ. The CDR3 runs 16 residues. Trimming removed 4 bases at V and 2 bases at J, with 15 bases between. The CDR3 nucleotides read TGCGCCAGCAGCCCGCTCGGGACACTAAACACCGGGGAGCTGTTTTTT. This translates into CASSPLGTLNTGELFF.

This clone was recorded once. The genes are TRBV10-2 and TRBJ1-2; D unresolved. The V gene's germline CDR1 is WSHSY and CDR2 SAAADI. The V end lost 3 bases, the J end lost 4 bases, and 9 bases lay between the germline ends. The CDR3 has 13 residues. CDR3 protein: CASSDSMAYGYTF. CDR3 DNA sequence: TGCGCCAGCAGTGATTCAATGGCCTATGGCTACACCTTC.

J is TRBJ2-3 and V is TRBV6-2 or TRBV6-3, with a tentative D call TRBD2 (6 bases). CDR3 length: 15 amino acids. Germline values: CDR1 MNHEY, CDR2 SVGEGT. V lost 5 bases, J lost 1 base, and 13 bases lay in between. Here the CDR3 DNA reads TGTGCCAGCAGTGCTCCTAGCGCGGGCACAGATACGCAGTATTTT. Translated, it gives CASSAPSAGTDTQYF.

This clone appeared a single time. The J gene is TRBJ2-1, the V gene TRBV9; perhaps TRBD2 as D (6 bases). The CDR3 runs to 14 residues. CDR1 and CDR2 (germline): SGDLS, YYNGEE. Trimming left V 2 bases short and J 10 bases short, with 16 bases between. The CDR3 here is CASSVWGVRDEQFF. The CDR3 DNA reads TGTGCCAGCAGCGTTTGGGGGGTTCGTGACGAGCAGTTCTTC.

The chain couples TRBV15 to TRBJ2-5, with TRBD1 identical over 7 bases. Per germline, CDR1 LNHNV and CDR2 YYDKDF (reference sequence). V was pared by 1 base and J by 5 bases, with 4 bases of the junction left unmatched. CDR3 length equals 14 residues. CDR3 nucleotide sequence: TGTGCCACCAGCAGAGGACAGGGTTTCGAGACCCAGTACTTC. Amino acid sequence: CATSRGQGFETQYF.

This clone was detected a few times. The chain joins TRBV7-3 to TRBJ2-2; D ambiguous. The CDR3 is 12 residues long. CDR1 SGHTA and CDR2 FQGTGA come from the germline V gene. V lost 4 bases and J 6 bases, leaving 6 bases between the germline ends. Here the CDR3 reads CASSSRAGELFF. DNA for the CDR3: TGTGCCAGCAGCTCTCGGGCCGGGGAGCTGTTTTTT.

This chain links TRBV27 with TRBJ1-5; TRBD1 is a possible D gene (6 bases). The CDR3 covers 14 residues. The V gene's germline CDR1 is MNHEY and CDR2 SMNVEV (reference sequence). Trimming stripped 5 bases from V and 6 bases from J, with 14 bases between. The CDR3 nucleotides are TGTGCCAGCAGTCCCCGCACAGGGTTTCAGCCCCAGCATTTT. It is translated as CASSPRTGFQPQHF.

The chain couples TRBV11-2 to TRBJ2-3; the match to TRBD2 covers 7 bases. CDR3 length: 13 residues. Germline assignment: CDR1 SGHAT and CDR2 FQNNGV. Trimming removed 6 bases from V and 8 bases from J; junction bases left unmatched: 8. In DNA form, the CDR3 reads TGTGCCAGCAGAGGCGAGGCGGGAGTTACGCAGTATTTT. Amino acid sequence: CASRGEAGVTQYF.

The chain joins TRBV6-6 to TRBJ2-1; 10 bases are shared with TRBD2. With V trimmed by 5 bases and J by 7 bases, 5 bases remained unmatched. CDR3 length: 14 amino acids. Germline V lookup: CDR1 MNHNY, CDR2 SVGAGI (reference sequence). The CDR3 nucleotides read TGTGCCAGCAGTCCTAGCGGGAGACGGAATGAGCAGTTCTTC. It is translated as CASSPSGRRNEQFF.